This entry concerns a single TCR beta chain. This record comes from a study of blood T cell repertoires in COVID-19. Turning to the study itself: The cDNA or gDNA used as material had been derived from T cells, B-cell-depleted T cells, or PBMCs.

With V trimmed by 2 bases and J by 4 bases, 5 bases remained unmatched. Germline CDR1 reads MNHNY; CDR2 reads SVGAGI (reference sequence). The CDR3 has 15 residues. Original data processing: By means of reference gene primer amplification, nucleated cell counts were estimated. Profiling relied on immunoSEQ multiplex PCR, and the TCRdb table lists in-frame clones only, not all of them. The V and J calls and clone size were taken over from that table, and D and trimming were inferred from the DNA. The sample lists about 190,000 clones; about 85% were seen once. The gene calls are TRBV6-6 and TRBJ2-7, with 10 bases matching TRBD2. This receptor was obtained from a man in his sixties with active or convalescent COVID-19. The sequenced sample consisted of peripheral blood. The CDR3 sequence: CASSYSLAGAYEQYF. In nucleotides, the CDR3 is TGTGCCAGCAGTTACAGTCTAGCGGGGGCGTACGAGCAGTACTTC.